This T cell receptor beta chain was recorded in a study of regulatory T cells in long-lasting Graves disease. Libraries of TCR beta came from iRepertoire HTBI primers plus Arm-PCR of CDR3 regions. TCRdb reanalysed the multiplex PCR reads using MiXCR and keeps one entry per CDR3 protein. The profile shows around 400,000 distinct CDR3 sequences, around 16% of them singletons. General study points: Newly diagnosed disease favored TRBV20-1 and TRBJ2-1 over persistent disease.

This clonotype has a count of ten or more. Antigen specificity is unknown. Germline V lookup: CDR1 SGDLS, CDR2 YYNGEE. The CDR3 covers 15 residues. With 1 base removed from V and 2 bases from J, the gap between germline ends came to 12 bases. The time point denotes: newly diagnosed GD, antithyroid drugs for less than 3 months. Making the TCR library involved RNA that had been extracted from PBMCs. The sequence was collected from a female donor with Graves disease. The source material was peripheral blood mononuclear cells (PBMCs), sampled at new diagnosis, from a patient treated with antithyroid drugs. This sequence joins TRBV9 and TRBJ1-2, with no clear D. Here the CDR3 reads CASSVSFWFNYGYTF. CDR3 bases: TGTGCCAGCAGCGTAAGTTTTTGGTTCAACTATGGCTACACCTTC.